This TCR beta chain was obtained from a study of T-cell memory formation after mild COVID-19. Overall study results and limits: Pre-infection memory contained some responding clones, which suggested that cross-reactive memory had joined. Whether second-wave clones peaking at day 37 were SARS-CoV-2 specific went unconfirmed.

This CDR3 contains 14 residues. The V gene lost 1 base and the J gene lost 2 bases, with 8 bases spanning the gap. The V gene's germline CDR1 is SQVTM and CDR2 ANQGSEA. TCRdb fed the 5' RACE reads into MiXCR, producing one record per CDR3 protein. In the table there are tens of thousands of distinct CDR3 sequences, more than 12% of which are singletons. This clonotype was seen only a few times. Its antigen is not identified. The chain employs TRBV29-1 and TRBJ2-2; perhaps TRBD1 as D (6 bases). Sequencing was carried out using PBMCs or a T cell subset sorted from them (not recorded which). The receptor was derived from a man younger than 35 who had mild COVID-19 (a few samples of this study predate the infection). Cell type and time point are not known. Here the CDR3 reads CSVEGRGNTGELFF. CDR3 bases: TGCAGCGTTGAAGGCAGGGGCAACACCGGGGAGCTGTTTTTT.